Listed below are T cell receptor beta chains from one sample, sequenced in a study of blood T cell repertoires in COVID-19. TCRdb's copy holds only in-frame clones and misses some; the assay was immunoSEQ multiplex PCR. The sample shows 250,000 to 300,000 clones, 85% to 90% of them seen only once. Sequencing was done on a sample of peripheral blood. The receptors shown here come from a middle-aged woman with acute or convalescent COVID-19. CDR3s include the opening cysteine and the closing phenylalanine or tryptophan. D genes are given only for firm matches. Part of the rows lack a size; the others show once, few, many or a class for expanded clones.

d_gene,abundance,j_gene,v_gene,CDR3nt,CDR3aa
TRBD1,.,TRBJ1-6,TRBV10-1,TGCGCCAGCAGCCAAACAGGGGGATCACCCCTCCACTTT,CASSQTGGSPLHF
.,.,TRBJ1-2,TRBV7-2,TGTGCCAGCAGCCCGGGCCCAAGGGACAATTATGGCTACACCTTC,CASSPGPRDNYGYTF
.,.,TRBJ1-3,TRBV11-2,TGTGCCAGCAGTCCCAAAGGGGGCTCTGGAAACACCATATATTTT,CASSPKGGSGNTIYF
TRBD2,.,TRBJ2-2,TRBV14,TGTGCCAGCAGCCAAGAGCGGGGGGGCTCCGGGGAGCTGTTTTTT,CASSQERGGSGELFF
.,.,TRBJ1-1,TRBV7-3,TGTGCCAGCAGCTTGGGAGGTGAAGCTTTCTTT,CASSLGGEAFF
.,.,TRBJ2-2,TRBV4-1,TGCGCCAGCAGCCCACCTCAGGGGGAGGTCACCGGGGAGCTGTTTTTT,CASSPPQGEVTGELFF
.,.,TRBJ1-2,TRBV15,TGTGCCACCAGCAGAGAGGTGTTGGGAGGCCAGGGAGGCTACACCTTC,CATSREVLGGQGGYTF
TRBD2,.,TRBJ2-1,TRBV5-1,TGCGCCAGCAGCGCGCGGACTAGCGGAGCGCACAATGAGCAGTTCTTC,CASSARTSGAHNEQFF
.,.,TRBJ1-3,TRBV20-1,TGCAGTGCTAGTCCGACTAGCTCTGGAAACACCATATATTTT,CSASPTSSGNTIYF
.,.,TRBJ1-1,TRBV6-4,TGTGCCAGCAGGAACAACCTGAACACTGAAGCTTTCTTT,CASRNNLNTEAFF
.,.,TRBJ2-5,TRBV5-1,TGCGCCAGCAGCTATGGATGGGGAGAAGGTCAAGAGACCCAGTACTTC,CASSYGWGEGQETQYF
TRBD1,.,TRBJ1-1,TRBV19,TGTGTCAGTTGGCCTAATCCGGGACAGGGTTCTGAAGCTTTCTTT,CVSWPNPGQGSEAFF
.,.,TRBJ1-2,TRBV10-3,TGTGCCACCAGGGACATAACTAACTATCGCTACACCTTC,CATRDITNYRYTF
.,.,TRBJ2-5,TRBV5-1,TGCGCCAGCAGCTCCTTTCTGACAGATACTCAAGAGACCCAGTACTTC,CASSSFLTDTQETQYF
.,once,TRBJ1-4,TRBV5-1,TGCGCCAGCAGCTTGACGGCAGCGAATGAAAAACTGTTTTTT,CASSLTAANEKLFF
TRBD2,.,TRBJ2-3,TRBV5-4,TGTGCCAGCAGCTTGAGAGGGACTAGCGGGGTTAGCACAGATACGCAGTATTTT,CASSLRGTSGVSTDTQYF
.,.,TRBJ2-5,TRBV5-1,TGCGCCAGCAGCCCATCCACGGTCGGGGAGACCCAGTACTTC,CASSPSTVGETQYF
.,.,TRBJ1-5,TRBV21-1,TGTGCCAGCAGCAAAGCAGACGGAGGGTGGAGCAATCAGCCCCAGCATTTT,CASSKADGGWSNQPQHF
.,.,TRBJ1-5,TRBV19,TGTGCCAGTAGTATAGATCAGCGGTATAGCAATCAGCCCCAGCATTTT,CASSIDQRYSNQPQHF
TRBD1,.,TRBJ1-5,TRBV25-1,TGTGCCAGCATGTCCCGGGACAGGGTGAATCAGCCCCAGCATTTT,CASMSRDRVNQPQHF